Shown below are 10 T cell receptor beta chains from a single sample sequenced in a study of PD-1 blockade in classical Hodgkin lymphoma. Brentuximab vedotin exposure varied among the patients, all of whom had relapsed after autologous stem cell transplantation. Repertoires were generated with immunoSEQ multiplex PCR, while TCRdb's copy carries only in-frame clones and drops some. The data show around 43,000 clones, over 75% seen once. The sequences come from peripheral blood mononuclear cells (PBMCs), collected at baseline. All receptors derive from a human donor with classical Hodgkin lymphoma.

The rearrangement links TRBV15 to TRBJ2-3; the D is unclear. Germline CDR1 reads LNHNV; CDR2 reads YYDKDF (reference sequence). This CDR3 has 15 residues. V was cut by 4 bases and J by 0 bases, with 11 bases left in between. The DNA for the CDR3 is TGTGCCACCAGCATTCGAGACATCAGCACAGATACGCAGTATTTT. As protein: CATSIRDISTDTQYF.

This rearrangement joins TRBV11-2 to TRBJ2-7, with D possibly TRBD1 on 6 matching bases. The germline V and J ends were trimmed by 1 base and 3 bases, with 13 bases remaining between them. This CDR3 comprises 15 residues. CDR1 is SGHAT and CDR2 is FQNNGV in the germline V gene. The CDR3 region has the DNA TGTGCCAGCAGCTTAGGGGCAGGGGCCGTCTACGAGCAGTACTTC. Translating it yields CASSLGAGAVYEQYF.

The chain employs TRBV4-3 and TRBJ2-2; D call uncertain. V lost 0 bases and J 3 bases, leaving 5 bases between the germline ends. CDR1 LGHNA and CDR2 YSLEER come from the germline V gene. The CDR3 is made up of 14 amino acids. DNA of the CDR3: TGCGCCAGCAGCCAAGATGGGGACACCGGGGAGCTGTTTTTT. Its protein product is CASSQDGDTGELFF.

As to this clone: One end of the junction varies from germline; a read error may be responsible. The chain employs TRBV29-1 and TRBJ1-5; 10 nucleotides align to TRBD1. The CDR3 extends over 16 amino acids. The germline V gene has CDR1 SQVTM and CDR2 ANQGSEA. The CDR3 is CSVEGLRDRGDQPQHF. Here the CDR3 DNA reads TGCAGCGTGGAAGGGTTAAGGGACAGGGGTGATCAGCCCCAGCATTTT. Combining the CDR3 with reference TRBV29-1 and TRBJ1-5 gives the whole variable domain SAVISQKPSRDICQRGTSLTIQCQVDSQVTMMFWYRQQPGQSLTLIATANQGSEATYESGFVIDKFPISRPNLTFSTLTVSNMSPEDSSIYLCSVEGLRDRGDQPQHFGDGTRLSIL.

The rearrangement joins TRBV7-3 to TRBJ2-1; the match to TRBD1 covers 10 bases. The CDR3 extends over 14 amino acids. Germline lookup yields CDR1 SGHTA and CDR2 FQGTGA. The junction had 7 bases not matched to a gene; V was cut back by 4 bases and J by 10 bases. In DNA, the CDR3 is TGTGCCAGCAGCTCGGCCGACAGGGGGCGGGAGCAGTTCTTC. It translates to CASSSADRGREQFF.

The chain combines TRBV30 with TRBJ2-7; the D gene is possibly TRBD2 (6 bases). V was pared by 3 bases and J by 3 bases, with 6 bases between. CDR1 and CDR2 from the germline V gene are GTSNPN and SVGIG (reference sequence). The CDR3 covers 11 residues. The CDR3 DNA follows: TGTGCCTGGAGGGGAGGCTACGAGCAGTACTTC. It encodes CAWRGGYEQYF.

The chain uses TRBV4-1 and TRBJ2-6, with no clear D. Trimming took 1 base from V and 6 from J, leaving 19 bases between them. The CDR3 runs 18 residues. Looked up from germline, CDR1 is MGHRA and CDR2 is YSYEKL. The CDR3 nucleotides are TGCGCCAGCAGCCAAGGGGCTACCCGAGTTTCGGTGGCCAACGTCCTGACTTTC. It translates to CASSQGATRVSVANVLTF.

This clone was counted a single time. J is TRBJ2-5 and V is TRBV7-2, with unresolved D. V dropped 0 bases and J dropped 1 base, with 9 bases sitting between them. The CDR3 contains 15 residues. Germline-derived CDR1 and CDR2 are SGHTA and FQGNSA. CDR3 DNA sequence: TGTGCCAGCAGCTTAGCGTCCGGATCCCAAGAGACCCAGTACTTC. This encodes CASSLASGSQETQYF.

The chain recombines TRBV18 with TRBJ2-3; 7 bases map to TRBD2. Germline V CDR1 and CDR2: KGHSH, LQKENI. V shed 4 bases, J shed 0 bases, and the junction held 10 bases outside the gene matches. This CDR3 is 17 amino acids long. CDR3 coding DNA: TGTGCCAGCTCACACCGACTAGCCGCCGCTAGCACAGATACGCAGTATTTT. It encodes CASSHRLAAASTDTQYF.

The chain couples TRBV6-4 to TRBJ2-6; a weak D match, TRBD1 (6 bases). The ends were cut back, 7 bases at V and 4 bases at J, with 17 bases in the middle. The CDR3 contains 16 residues. Germline CDR1 and CDR2: MRHNA and SNTAGT. CDR3 loop: CASTEKTGSGANVLTF. The CDR3 DNA is TGTGCCAGCACTGAAAAGACAGGTTCGGGGGCCAACGTCCTGACTTTC.